The T cell receptor (beta chain) under discussion was sequenced for a study of T cell repertoires in cytomegalovirus infection. For the study at large: Public signatures in TCR beta pointed to CMV infection and matching HLA type. General study findings and limits: The study found HLA-C-restricted CMV-specific TCR beta clonotypes dominating the ex vivo response. Individuals carrying CMV plus the relevant HLA were identified by cumulative frequency of public TCR beta families.

There are many counts of this clonotype. The antigen is unknown. The V end lost 0 bases, the J end lost 4 bases, and 9 bases lay between the germline ends. Germline V gene lookup returns CDR1 SQVTM and CDR2 ANQGSEA. The CDR3 is 13 residues long. TCRdb reanalysed the reads using MiXCR and keeps one entry per CDR3 protein. Among roughly 230,000 distinct CDR3 sequences listed, about a sixth were seen once. The specimen sequenced was CD8+ T cells from PBMCs. This TCR was sampled from a human donor in good health (CMV status not recorded). Some clones in this sample may be carry-over from other donors' samples. J is TRBJ1-1 and V is TRBV29-1, with no clear D. The chain's CDR3 is CSVEEVGPTEAFF. For the CDR3, the DNA is TGCAGCGTTGAAGAAGTAGGGCCCACTGAAGCTTTCTTT. The whole variable domain, filled in from reference TRBV29-1 and TRBJ1-1, reads SAVISQKPSRDICQRGTSLTIQCQVDSQVTMMFWYRQQPGQSLTLIATANQGSEATYESGFVIDKFPISRPNLTFSTLTVSNMSPEDSSIYLCSVEEVGPTEAFFGQGTRLTVV.